Presented here are 10 T cell receptor beta chains from one specimen sequenced in a study of cytomegalovirus exposure and HLA in healthy donors. PCR was performed using 60 Vbeta and 13 Jbeta primers. Produced via immunoSEQ multiplex PCR; TCRdb's table is partial and in-frame only. The profile shows fewer than 200,000 clones, roughly 68% of them singletons. The sample comprised PBMCs. The receptors derive from a woman in her twenties or thirties in good health and CMV-seronegative.

The chain links TRBV19 to TRBJ2-2, with 14 bases aligning to TRBD2. With V trimmed by 7 bases and J by 4 bases, 8 bases remained unmatched. CDR1 is LNHDA, CDR2 SQIVND, per germline (reference sequence). The CDR3 consists of 17 residues. The CDR3 is CASTPKGLAGVTGELFF. DNA for the CDR3: TGTGCCAGTACCCCCAAGGGACTAGCGGGAGTCACCGGGGAGCTGTTTTTT.

The V call is TRBV6-6, the J call TRBJ1-5, with D tentatively TRBD1 (5 bases). Germline CDR1 reads MNHNY; CDR2 reads SVGAGI (reference sequence). Trimming removed 6 bases from V and 2 bases from J, with 17 bases in between. The CDR3 spans 16 residues. CDR3 coding DNA: TGTGCCAGCAGCTTGAGGCAGGGAGGGGGCAATCAGCCCCAGCATTTT. It yields the protein CASSLRQGGGNQPQHF.

This clone was seen a handful of times. The rearrangement uses TRBV2 and TRBJ1-6, with TRBD1 matching 8 bases. J gave up 10 bases and V 11 bases, and 16 bases lay outside the gene matches. The CDR3 runs 15 residues. The V gene's germline CDR1 is SNHLY and CDR2 FYNNEI. CDR3 protein: CAAQPGQGALSPLHF. As DNA, the CDR3 is TGTGCCGCCCAGCCGGGTCAGGGGGCCCTGTCACCCCTCCACTTT.

The V call is TRBV7-9, the J call TRBJ2-3; 7 bases match TRBD1. CDR1 is SEHNR, CDR2 FQNEAQ, per germline (reference sequence). This CDR3 is 18 amino acids long. V shed 1 base, J shed 5 bases, and the junction held 15 bases outside the gene matches. In DNA, the CDR3 is TGTGCCAGCAGCTTAGGAGGGGGCAGATCACGAGAATTAGATACGCAGTATTTT. It codes for CASSLGGGRSRELDTQYF. The full variable domain, with the rest looked up from reference TRBV7-9 and TRBJ2-3, is DTGVSQNPRHKITKRGQNVTFRCDPISEHNRLYWYRQTLGQGPEFLTYFQNEAQLEKSRLLSDRFSAERPKGSFSTLEIQRTEQGDSAMYLCASSLGGGRSRELDTQYFGPGTRLTVL.

V usage is TRBV29-1 and J usage is TRBJ1-2; 7 positions agree with TRBD1. The CDR3 consists of 13 residues. Germline CDR1 and CDR2: SQVTM and ANQGSEA. Trimming removed 6 bases from V and 2 bases from J; junction bases left unmatched: 6. The CDR3 nucleotides read TGCAGCGTGGGCGAACAGGGGAACTATGGCTACACCTTC. Protein product: CSVGEQGNYGYTF.

The V and J genes are TRBV5-1 and TRBJ1-4; TRBD1 matches at 7 bases. The trim removed 7 bases at V and 3 bases at J, leaving 6 bases unmatched. The CDR3 has 14 residues. Germline loops: CDR1 SGHRS, CDR2 YFSETQ. The CDR3 DNA reads as TGCGCCAGCCGGAAGGGACAGCCTAATGAAAAACTGTTTTTT. Translated: CASRKGQPNEKLFF. Using reference TRBV5-1 and TRBJ1-4 for the parts outside the CDR3, the full variable domain is KAGVTQTPRYLIKTRGQQVTLSCSPISGHRSVSWYQQTPGQGLQFLFEYFSETQRNKGNFPGRFSGRQFSNSRSEMNVSTLELGDSALYLCASRKGQPNEKLFFGSGTQLSVL.

V and J are TRBV5-6 and TRBJ1-2, with 11 bases that match TRBD1. The CDR3 totals 15 residues. Per the germline V gene, CDR1 is SGHDT and CDR2 is YYEEEE. The junction had 2 bases not matched to a gene; V was cut back by 0 bases and J by 4 bases. CDR3 nucleotides: TGTGCCAGCAGCTTGGTAGGGACAGGGGGCTATGGCTACACCTTC. The encoded protein is CASSLVGTGGYGYTF. Full variable domain (missing parts from reference TRBV5-6 and TRBJ1-2): DAGVTQSPTHLIKTRGQQVTLRCSPKSGHDTVSWYQQALGQGPQFIFQYYEEEERQRGNFPDRFSGHQFPNYSSELNVNALLLGDSALYLCASSLVGTGGYGYTFGSGTRLTVV.

The chain carries TRBV5-1 and TRBJ1-2; the match to TRBD1 covers 7 bases. The germline V gene encodes CDR1 SGHRS and CDR2 YFSETQ. CDR3 length equals 13 residues. V lost 0 bases, J lost 6 bases, and 2 bases stayed unmatched. This CDR3 reads CASSLGQGNGYTF. CDR3 DNA: TGCGCCAGCAGCTTGGGACAGGGTAATGGCTACACCTTC.

J is TRBJ2-1 and V is TRBV6-1; perhaps TRBD1 as D (7 bases). Trimming took off 2 bases at V and 4 bases at J, with 18 bases between the two ends. The CDR3 totals 17 residues. Germline CDR1 is MNHNS and CDR2 is SASEGT. The CDR3 DNA sequence: TGTGCCAGCAGTGAACCCCGAGGAGGGACAGTATACAATGAGCAGTTCTTC. Residues: CASSEPRGGTVYNEQFF.

This rearrangement joins TRBV4-1 to TRBJ2-3, with 7 bases aligning to TRBD2. The CDR3 is 16 residues long. Germline assignment: CDR1 MGHRA and CDR2 YSYEKL. The junction had 5 bases not matched to a gene; V was cut back by 1 base and J by 1 base. CDR3 in DNA: TGCGCCAGCAGCCAAGTAGCCACTAGCGGCACAGATACGCAGTATTTT. It is translated as CASSQVATSGTDTQYF.